One and the same sample provided the 10 T cell receptor beta chains below, sequenced in a study of blood T cell repertoires in COVID-19. The assay was immunoSEQ multiplex PCR, and TCRdb's table has in-frame clones only and misses some. Of about 200,000 clones listed, more than 70% were seen once; the top ten hold 5% to 7%. Input material: PBMCs or T cells enriched from blood (not recorded which). Every receptor here comes from a man aged 35 to 55 with acute COVID-19.

The genes are TRBV6-5 and TRBJ1-1; 8 nucleotides match TRBD1. The J segment lost 1 base and the V segment lost 10 bases, leaving 11 bases of the junction unmatched. Per the germline V gene, CDR1 is MNHEY and CDR2 is SVGAGI. The CDR3 runs 15 residues. CDR3 DNA: TGTGCCACCGTAGCACTACAGGGGGAGAACACTGAAGCTTTCTTT. It is translated as CATVALQGENTEAFF.

This rearrangement joins TRBV7-6 to TRBJ1-4; 11 bases are shared with TRBD1. The length of the CDR3 is 14 residues. Trimming took 3 bases from V and 8 from J; bases not matched to a gene: 2. Germline V CDR1 and CDR2: SGHVS, FNYEAQ. CDR3 in amino acids: CASSLGQGVEKLFF. In nucleotides, the CDR3 is TGTGCCAGCAGCTTGGGACAGGGGGTGGAAAAACTGTTTTTT.

The CDR3 region has the DNA TGTGCCAGCAGCGTAGGGGACAGGGCCTATGGCTACACCTTC. This translates into CASSVGDRAYGYTF. The rearrangement joins TRBV9 to TRBJ1-2; 9 nucleotides match TRBD1. The V and J ends lost 0 bases and 4 bases, in that order; junction bases with no gene match: 1. CDR3 size: 14 residues. Germline CDR1 is SGDLS and CDR2 is YYNGEE.

The chain combines TRBV30 with TRBJ2-5; perhaps TRBD2 as D (6 bases). CDR1 is GTSNPN and CDR2 is SVGIG in the germline V gene (reference sequence). The ends were cut back, 4 bases at V and 2 bases at J, with 11 bases in the middle. The CDR3 length is 13 residues. CDR3 bases: TGTGCCTGGATGCGGGCGGGGCAAGAGACCCAGTACTTC. It yields the protein CAWMRAGQETQYF.

This clone occurred once. The chain combines TRBV7-2 with TRBJ1-2, with 7 bases aligning to TRBD1. The V and J ends lost 1 base and 4 bases, in that order; junction bases with no gene match: 6. Per the germline V gene, CDR1 is SGHTA and CDR2 is FQGNSA. The CDR3 consists of 15 residues. In DNA, the CDR3 is TGTGCCAGCAGCTTAGGGGTGGGGGACAGCTATGGCTACACCTTC. It specifies CASSLGVGDSYGYTF.

Here the CDR3 DNA reads TGTGCCAGTAGACAGATGGTCAATCAGCCCCAGCATTTT. Protein product: CASRQMVNQPQHF. The rearrangement uses TRBV6-5 and TRBJ1-5; TRBD1 is a possible D gene (5 bases). With 9 bases removed from V and 3 bases from J, the gap between germline ends came to 12 bases. The CDR3 has 13 residues. Per the germline V gene, CDR1 is MNHEY and CDR2 is SVGAGI.

This clone was detected once. The V gene is TRBV7-8, the J gene TRBJ2-1, with 11 bases matching TRBD2. V lost 4 bases, J lost 5 bases, and 7 bases stayed unmatched. This CDR3 contains 16 residues. CDR1 SGHVS and CDR2 FQNEAQ come from the germline V gene. This chain's CDR3 is CASSWTGTSGNNEQFF. In DNA, the CDR3 is TGTGCCAGCAGCTGGACCGGGACTAGCGGTAACAATGAGCAGTTCTTC.

The V gene is TRBV1, the J gene TRBJ2-1; the D call of TRBD2 is as the table states it, not checked on the DNA. TRBV1 is marked as a pseudogene. CDR3 length equals 17 residues. In DNA, the CDR3 is TGCACCAGCAGCCAAGATCTAGCGGATCGCGCGGCGAATGAGCAGTTCTTC. It yields the protein CTSSQDLADRAANEQFF.

Regarding this clone: Compared with germline, one end of the junction differs, possibly owing to a read error. This chain uses TRBV5-1 with TRBJ2-1; TRBD2 agrees at 7 bases. The CDR3 contains 15 residues. Germline CDR1 and CDR2: SGHRS and YFSETQ. This chain's CDR3 is CASRRDYKSYHEQFF. The CDR3 DNA follows: TGCGCCAGCAGGAGGGACTACAAGAGCTACCATGAGCAGTTCTTC.

V gene TRBV5-1 combines with J gene TRBJ2-3, with 7 bases matching TRBD2. Germline V gives CDR1 SGHRS, CDR2 YFSETQ. The CDR3 covers 14 residues. V trimming: 6 bases; J trimming: 2 bases; junction bases outside the gene matches: 6. Here the CDR3 reads CASNSGGNTDTQYF. CDR3 DNA sequence: TGCGCCAGCAACTCGGGAGGAAACACAGATACGCAGTATTTT.